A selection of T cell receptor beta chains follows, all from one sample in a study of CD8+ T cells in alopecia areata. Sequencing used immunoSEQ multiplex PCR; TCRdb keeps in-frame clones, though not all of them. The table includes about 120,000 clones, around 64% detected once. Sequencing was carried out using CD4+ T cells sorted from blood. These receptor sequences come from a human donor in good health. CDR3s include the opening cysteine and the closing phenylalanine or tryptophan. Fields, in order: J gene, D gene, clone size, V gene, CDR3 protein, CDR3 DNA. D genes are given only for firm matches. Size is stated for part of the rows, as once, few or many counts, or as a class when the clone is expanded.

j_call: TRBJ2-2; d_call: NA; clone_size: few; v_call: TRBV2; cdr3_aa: CASSENSEFTGELFF; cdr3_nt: TGTGCCAGCAGTGAGAATTCCGAATTCACCGGGGAGCTGTTTTTT
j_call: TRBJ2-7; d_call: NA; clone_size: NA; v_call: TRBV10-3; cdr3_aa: CAISLGTYEQYF; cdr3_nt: TGTGCCATCAGTCTTGGGACCTACGAGCAGTACTTC
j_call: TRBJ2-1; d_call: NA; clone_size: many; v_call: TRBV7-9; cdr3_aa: CASSELQGTYYNEQFF; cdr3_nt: TGTGCCAGCAGCGAACTACAGGGAACATACTACAATGAGCAGTTCTTC
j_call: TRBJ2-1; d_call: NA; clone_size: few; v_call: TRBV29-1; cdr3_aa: CSVAVFAEQFF; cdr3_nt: TGCAGCGTTGCAGTTTTTGCTGAGCAGTTCTTC
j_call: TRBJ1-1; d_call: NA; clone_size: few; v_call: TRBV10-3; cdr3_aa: CAISDGPSTEAFF; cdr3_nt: TGTGCCATCAGTGATGGGCCATCCACTGAAGCTTTCTTT
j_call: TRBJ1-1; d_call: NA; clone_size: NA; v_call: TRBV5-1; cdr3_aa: CASSHDGNTEAFF; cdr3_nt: TGCGCCAGCAGCCATGACGGGAACACTGAAGCTTTCTTT
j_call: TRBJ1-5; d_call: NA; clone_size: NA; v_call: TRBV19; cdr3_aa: CASSINRISGNQPQHF; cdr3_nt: TGTGCCAGTAGTATCAACAGAATTAGCGGCAATCAGCCCCAGCATTTT
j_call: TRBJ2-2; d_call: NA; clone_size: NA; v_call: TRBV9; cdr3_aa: CASSVAGNTGELFF; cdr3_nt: TGTGCCAGCAGCGTAGCGGGGAACACCGGGGAGCTGTTTTTT
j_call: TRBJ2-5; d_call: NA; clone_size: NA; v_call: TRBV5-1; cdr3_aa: CASSQTEETQYF; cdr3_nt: TGCGCCAGCAGCCAGACTGAAGAGACCCAGTACTTC
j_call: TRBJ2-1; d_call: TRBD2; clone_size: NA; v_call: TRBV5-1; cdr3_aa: CASSRTSGAYNEQFF; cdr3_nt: TGCGCCAGCAGCCGGACTAGCGGAGCCTACAATGAGCAGTTCTTC
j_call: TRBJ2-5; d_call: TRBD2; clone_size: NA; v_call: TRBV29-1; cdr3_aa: CSVSSERGGLETQYF; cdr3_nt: TGCAGCGTCTCCTCAGAGCGGGGGGGCCTGGAGACCCAGTACTTC
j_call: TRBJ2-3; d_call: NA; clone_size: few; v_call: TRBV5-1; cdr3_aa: CASSLTDTQYF; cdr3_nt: TGCGCCAGCAGCTTGACAGATACGCAGTATTTT
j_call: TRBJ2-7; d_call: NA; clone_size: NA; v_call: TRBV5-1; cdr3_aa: CASSPGAGVYEQYF; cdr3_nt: TGCGCCAGCAGCCCCGGGGCGGGTGTTTACGAGCAGTACTTC
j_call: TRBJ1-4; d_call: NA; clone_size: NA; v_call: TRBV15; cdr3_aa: CATSRDGSEKLFF; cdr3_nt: TGTGCCACCAGCAGAGACGGGAGTGAAAAACTGTTTTTT
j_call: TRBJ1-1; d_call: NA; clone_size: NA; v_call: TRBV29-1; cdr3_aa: CSGGPFVTEAFF; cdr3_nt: TGCAGCGGGGGGCCCTTCGTCACTGAAGCTTTCTTT
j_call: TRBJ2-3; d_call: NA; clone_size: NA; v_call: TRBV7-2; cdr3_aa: CASSLLSSTDTQYF; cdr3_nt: TGTGCCAGCAGCTTACTTTCCAGCACAGATACGCAGTATTTT
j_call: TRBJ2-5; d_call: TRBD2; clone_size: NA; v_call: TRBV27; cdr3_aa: CASRRGGRQETQYF; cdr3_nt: TGTGCCAGCAGACGGGGGGGCCGTCAAGAGACCCAGTACTTC
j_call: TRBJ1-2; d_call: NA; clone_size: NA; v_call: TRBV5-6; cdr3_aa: CASSSRQAFYGYTF; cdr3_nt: TGTGCCAGCAGCTCCAGACAGGCCTTCTATGGCTACACCTTC
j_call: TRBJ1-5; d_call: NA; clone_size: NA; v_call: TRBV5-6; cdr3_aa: CASSLGGSNQPQHF; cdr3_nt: TGTGCCAGCAGCTTGGGCGGGAGCAATCAGCCCCAGCATTTT
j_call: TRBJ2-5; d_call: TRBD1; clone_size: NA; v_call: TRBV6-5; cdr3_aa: CASSQQGAEGTQYF; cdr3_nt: TGTGCCAGCAGCCAACAGGGGGCTGAGGGGACCCAGTACTTC
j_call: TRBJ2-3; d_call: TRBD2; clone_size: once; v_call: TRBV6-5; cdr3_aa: CASSYGTTPSTDTQYF; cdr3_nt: TGTGCCAGCAGTTACGGGACTACACCTAGCACAGATACGCAGTATTTT
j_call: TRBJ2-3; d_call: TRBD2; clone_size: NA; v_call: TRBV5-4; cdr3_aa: CASSRTSGGTDTQYF; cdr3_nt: TGTGCCAGCAGCCGGACTAGCGGGGGCACAGATACGCAGTATTTT
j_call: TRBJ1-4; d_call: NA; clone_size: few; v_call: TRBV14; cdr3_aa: CASSQDTGSNEKLFF; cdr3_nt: TGTGCCAGCAGCCAAGATACCGGCAGTAATGAAAAACTGTTTTTT
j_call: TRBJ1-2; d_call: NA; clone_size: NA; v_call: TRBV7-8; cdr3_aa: CASSLYGGTDGYTF; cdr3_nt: TGTGCCAGCAGCTTATATGGCGGGACGGATGGCTACACCTTC
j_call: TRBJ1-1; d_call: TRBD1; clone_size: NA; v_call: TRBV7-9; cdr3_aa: CASRPSTGPNLEAFF; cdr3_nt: TGTGCCAGCAGGCCATCGACAGGGCCTAACCTTGAAGCTTTCTTT
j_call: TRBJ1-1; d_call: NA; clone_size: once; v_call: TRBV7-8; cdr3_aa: CASSWEVNTEAFF; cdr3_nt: TGTGCCAGCAGCTGGGAGGTGAACACTGAAGCTTTCTTT
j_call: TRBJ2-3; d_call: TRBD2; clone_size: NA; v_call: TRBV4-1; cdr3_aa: CASSRTGTSGGTDTQYF; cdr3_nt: TGCGCCAGCAGCCGGACCGGGACTAGCGGGGGCACAGATACGCAGTATTTT
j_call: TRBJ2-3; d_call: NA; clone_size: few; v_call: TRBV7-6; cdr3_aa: CASSFSGDTQYF; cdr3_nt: TGTGCCAGCAGCTTCTCCGGAGATACGCAGTATTTT
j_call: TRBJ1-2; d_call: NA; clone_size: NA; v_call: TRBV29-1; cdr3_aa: CSSDGIQSGYTF; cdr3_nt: TGCAGCTCCGATGGCATTCAATCTGGCTACACCTTC
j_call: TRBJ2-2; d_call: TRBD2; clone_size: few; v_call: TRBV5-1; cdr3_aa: CASSSLTSEAGELFF; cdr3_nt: TGCGCCAGCAGCTCTTTAACTAGCGAGGCCGGGGAGCTGTTTTTT
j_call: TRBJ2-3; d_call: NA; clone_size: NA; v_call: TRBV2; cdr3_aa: CASKPQRAVKDTQYF; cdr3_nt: TGTGCCAGCAAGCCCCAGCGGGCGGTTAAAGATACGCAGTATTTT
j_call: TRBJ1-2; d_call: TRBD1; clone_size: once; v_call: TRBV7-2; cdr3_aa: CASSQITGDYGYTF; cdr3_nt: TGTGCCAGCAGCCAAATCACAGGGGACTATGGCTACACCTTC
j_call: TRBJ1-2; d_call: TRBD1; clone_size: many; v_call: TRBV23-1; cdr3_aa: CARPGQAFYGYTF; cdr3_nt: TGCGCCAGACCGGGACAGGCCTTCTATGGCTACACCTTC
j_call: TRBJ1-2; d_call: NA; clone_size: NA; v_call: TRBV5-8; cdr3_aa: CASSFRQLAFF; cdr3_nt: TGTGCCAGCAGCTTCCGACAGTTGGCGTTCTTC
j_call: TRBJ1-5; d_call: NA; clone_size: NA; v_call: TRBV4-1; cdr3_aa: CASSQNRAGQPQHF; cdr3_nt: TGCGCCAGCAGCCAGAACAGGGCGGGGCAGCCCCAGCATTTT
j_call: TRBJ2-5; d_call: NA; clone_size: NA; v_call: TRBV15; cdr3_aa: CATSSPGAEETQYF; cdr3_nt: TGTGCCACCAGCAGCCCGGGGGCAGAAGAGACCCAGTACTTC
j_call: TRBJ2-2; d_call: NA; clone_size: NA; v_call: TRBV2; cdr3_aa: CASSEFRNTGELFF; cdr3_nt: TGTGCCAGCAGTGAATTCAGAAACACCGGGGAGCTGTTTTTT
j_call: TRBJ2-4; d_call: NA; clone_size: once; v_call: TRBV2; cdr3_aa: CASHLDGGKNIQYF; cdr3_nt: TGTGCCAGCCACCTGGACGGGGGTAAAAACATTCAGTACTTC
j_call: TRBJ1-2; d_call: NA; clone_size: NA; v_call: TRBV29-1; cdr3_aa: CSVTGSEGQNYGYTF; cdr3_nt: TGCAGCGTCACCGGCTCCGAGGGCCAGAACTATGGCTACACCTTC
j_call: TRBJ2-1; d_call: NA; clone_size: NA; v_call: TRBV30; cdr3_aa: CAWRLIARNEQFF; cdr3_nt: TGTGCCTGGAGGCTTATAGCGAGGAATGAGCAGTTCTTC